This TCR beta chain was identified during a study of blood T cell repertoires in COVID-19. Study overall: The samples span acute and convalescent COVID-19 from the United States, Italy and Spain. The analysed material was cDNA or gDNA that came from T cells, B-cell-depleted T cells, or PBMCs.

The CDR3 consists of 13 residues. V was pared by 5 bases and J by 1 base, with 7 bases between. CDR1 KGHDR and CDR2 SFDVKD come from the germline V gene. Original processing methods: Reference gene primer amplification gave estimated nucleated cell counts. Clones were read by immunoSEQ multiplex PCR, and TCRdb kept only the in-frame ones, dropping some. V and J calls and clone size are copied from that table; D and trimming were computed from the DNA. This repertoire shows 40,000 to 50,000 clones, roughly four fifths found once; its top ten account for 30% to 40%. The TCR originated in a man aged 35-49 years with active or convalescent COVID-19. V is TRBV24-1 and J is TRBJ1-2; D is ambiguous. The sequenced sample was peripheral blood. The CDR3, as DNA: TGTGCCACCAGTGGCAACAATAACTATGGCTACACCTTC. It translates to CATSGNNNYGYTF.